The 5 T cell receptor beta chains presented below share a single source sample, sequenced in a study of T cell responses to AZD1222 COVID-19 vaccine (TCRdb year 2021). Per the publication, the time point label means: about 28 days (+/-7) after the second vaccine dose. The library relied on the immunoSEQ multiplex PCR assay. TCRdb carries this immuneACCESS record with in-frame sequences only. Its versions omit some clonotypes, under half of them owing to an unresolved V gene in the studies checked, with the rest unexplained. This sample lists about 50,000 clones; 80% were detected once. Around 5% of the sample is held by the ten biggest clonotypes. The sequences come from peripheral blood, collected 28 days after the second AZD1222 dose. These receptors were taken from an adult who received the AZD1222 COVID-19 vaccine.

This chain links TRBV15 with TRBJ2-1; 7 nucleotides line up with TRBD2. CDR1 is LNHNV, CDR2 YYDKDF, per germline (reference sequence). The CDR3 loop spans 15 amino acids. Trimming cost V 4 bases and J 1 base; bases outside gene matches: 4. CDR3 in DNA: TGTGCCACCAGCAACCCGGGACTATCCTACAATGAGCAGTTCTTC. Translated, it gives CATSNPGLSYNEQFF.

With respect to this clone: An end of the junction differs from the germline gene, which may be a read error. The rearrangement joins TRBV5-6 to TRBJ2-1; 8 bases line up with TRBD2. CDR3 length: 15 residues. Germline CDR1 and CDR2: SGHDT and YYEEEE. This CDR3 is CASSDTSGSFNEQFF. CDR3 in DNA: TGTGCCAGCAGCGATACTAGCGGATCCTTCAATGAGCAGTTCTTC.

The rearrangement links TRBV24-1 to TRBJ1-2, with 8 positions matching TRBD1. There are 16 residues in the CDR3. Germline values: CDR1 KGHDR, CDR2 SFDVKD. The ends lost 4 bases at V and 4 bases at J; junction bases unmatched: 10. The CDR3 loop is CATSDQGPDRAYGYTF. The DNA of the CDR3 is TGTGCCACCAGTGACCAAGGTCCGGACAGGGCCTATGGCTACACCTTC.

The gene calls are TRBV7-2 and TRBJ2-1, with TRBD2 matching 7 bases. This CDR3 has 18 residues. V dropped 1 base and J dropped 2; count of bases not matched to a gene: 11. Germline V gene sequence: CDR1 SGHTA, CDR2 FQGNSA. DNA of the CDR3: TGTGCCAGCAGCTTAGGTGTGTCGAGCGGGACTACCTACAATGAGCAGTTCTTC. Its protein product is CASSLGVSSGTTYNEQFF.

The chain has TRBV19 and TRBJ1-1, with D perhaps TRBD1 (5 bases). The V gene lost 5 bases and the J gene lost 0 bases, with 10 bases spanning the gap. Germline V gene data show CDR1 as LNHDA and CDR2 as SQIVND (reference sequence). There are 14 residues in the CDR3. DNA for the CDR3: TGTGCCAGTAGTTACAGGATGATGAACACTGAAGCTTTCTTT. It codes for CASSYRMMNTEAFF. Complete variable domain (other parts from reference TRBV19 and TRBJ1-1): DGGITQSPKYLFRKEGQNVTLSCEQNLNHDAMYWYRQDPGQGLRLIYYSQIVNDFQKGDIAEGYSVSREKKESFPLTVTSAQKNPTAFYLCASSYRMMNTEAFFGQGTRLTVV.